Reported below is one T cell receptor (beta chain). From germline, CDR1 is MRHNA and CDR2 SNTAGT. The CDR3 contains 12 residues. V lost 11 bases, J lost 5 bases, and 15 bases lay in between. Around 200 ng DNA, tens of thousands of T cell genomes, went into each sorted-subset replicate PCR. Assay used: immunoSEQ multiplex PCR; TCRdb lists only in-frame clones, some missing. The sample records about 1 million clones, about 75% being singletons. This record belongs to a study of shared clonotypes between healthy human individuals. Overall study: Plates per donor: three CD4 naive, three CD4 memory, two CD8 naive, one CD8 memory.

There were only Caucasian adults among the donors, and all lived in Nashville, Tennessee. This receptor was obtained from a man aged 18 to 35 in good health. V usage is TRBV6-4 and J usage is TRBJ1-1; D not resolved. The sequenced material came from memory CD4+ T cells sorted from blood. The sample's subset: CD45RA-negative fraction. CDR3 DNA sequence: TGTGCCGGAACGGTAGGGATAACTGAAGCTTTCTTT. Residues: CAGTVGITEAFF.